This T cell receptor beta chain was captured by sequencing in a study of metastatic and nonmetastatic thyroid tumors (dated by TCRdb to the early 2020s). Turning to the overall study: Repertoires were compared across peripheral blood and tumor or nodule tissue samples from malignant and benign thyroid patients.

Library creation used PCR. Sequenced using an Illumina HiSeq 4000. High-throughput sequencing was used to profile the CDR3 region of the TCR beta-chain in every patient. From the authors' description of their analysis: A classifier to discriminate distant-metastatic papillary thyroid cancer patients was built from CDR3 differences across clinicopathological groups. Repertoire diversity was assessed with the Shannon index, and tumor-blood repertoire similarity with the Morisita-Horn index. The raw public data were reprocessed by TCRdb itself: fastp quality trimming at Q25, MiXCR clonotype calling, in-frame beta chains only. These V and J calls are TCRdb output, not the study's own analysis. The table for this sample lists 50,000 to 70,000 clones; about 4% of them were counted only once. The ten largest clones represent 20% to 25% of the sample. The CDR3 runs 14 residues from the cysteine to the phenylalanine. Only the CDR3 portion is preserved as DNA: 42 bases, with reading frame beginning at the first base. V drops 1 base and J drops 3 bases, leaving 7 bases in between. The germline V gene supplies CDR1 KGHDR and CDR2 SFDVKD.

No treatment had been received by any patient before thyroid surgery. The study retrospectively analysed patient clinical samples collected from the early 2010s to the late 2010s using T-cell receptor beta sequencing. What the study reported, not specific to this receptor: TCR beta diversity was reported as significantly higher in malignant tumors than in benign nodules, in both blood and tumor samples.

This clone was observed at least ten times. Its antigen is currently not known. No much larger clone exists at a distance of one base, and base qualities are not known. Recombination connected TRBV24-1 to TRBJ2-3; the D gene identity is not certain. This clonotype was obtained from a female donor with papillary thyroid cancer or a benign thyroid nodule (not recorded which). Some clones in this sample may be carry-over from other donors' samples. Sequencing was performed on blood. The CDR3 protein: CATSDLSMTDTQYF. The base sequence is TGTGCCACCAGTGATTTAAGTATGACAGATACGCAGTATTTT.